Below, 23 T cell receptor beta chains from the same sample are listed, as sequenced in a study of graft-versus-host responses after intestinal transplantation. No cognate antigen is known for these TCRs. Sequencing was performed with immunoSEQ multiplex PCR; in TCRdb, only in-frame clones are kept and a portion is missing. The sample includes 90,000 to 95,000 clones, approximately 90% of them seen just once. The sample consisted of unstimulated CD8+ T cells sorted from spleen or lymph node cells, taken before intestinal transplant. These receptors all come from a human donor who received an intestinal transplant.

The genes are TRBV4-1 and TRBJ2-3; D is undetermined. CDR1 is MGHRA and CDR2 is YSYEKL in the germline V gene. The CDR3 length is 14 residues. Trimming stripped 5 bases from V and 4 bases from J, with 13 bases between. CDR3 amino acids: CASSDGDVADTQYF. The CDR3 DNA sequence: TGCGCCAGCAGCGACGGTGATGTTGCAGATACGCAGTATTTT.

The chain uses TRBV30 and TRBJ2-6; D gene uncertain. CDR1 and CDR2 from the germline V gene are GTSNPN and SVGIG (reference sequence). Deletions cut 5 bases from V and 1 base from J, with 9 bases between. The CDR3 has 14 amino acids. The CDR3, as DNA: TGTGCCTGGCCCTCTGGTTCTGGGGCCAACGTCCTGACTTTC. As protein: CAWPSGSGANVLTF.

The sample holds one count of this clone. The chain recombines TRBV6-6 with TRBJ2-5; the D is unclear. Trimming removed 3 bases at V and 2 bases at J, with 10 bases between. The CDR3 length is 14 residues. The V gene's germline CDR1 is MNHNY and CDR2 SVGAGI (reference sequence). The CDR3 DNA follows: TGTGCCAGCAGTTATCTGACCACACAAGAGACCCAGTACTTC. Its protein is CASSYLTTQETQYF.

This clone occurred once. This sequence joins TRBV27 and TRBJ1-2; 7 bases align to TRBD1. This CDR3 contains 16 residues. CDR1 MNHEY and CDR2 SMNVEV come from the germline V gene (reference sequence). Trimming took 5 bases from V and 4 from J; bases not matched to a gene: 13. CDR3 nucleotides: TGTGCCAGCAGTACGCGGGACAGCCCCTTTGGCTATGGCTACACCTTC. It yields the protein CASSTRDSPFGYGYTF.

For the CDR3, the DNA is TGTGCCAGCAGCTTAGTCCCGCCCGTGGGACGGTCGTCAAGTCCTACTGAAGCTTTCTTT. Its translation: CASSLVPPVGRSSSPTEAFF. V usage is TRBV7-6 and J usage is TRBJ1-1, with D perhaps matching TRBD1 (5 bases). Germline CDR1 reads SGHVS; CDR2 reads FNYEAQ. The V end lost 1 base, the J end lost 5 bases, and 29 bases lay between the germline ends. This CDR3 spans 20 amino acids.

V gene TRBV28 combines with J gene TRBJ1-5; D is perhaps TRBD1 (5 bases). CDR1 is MDHEN and CDR2 is SYDVKM in the germline V gene. Trimming shortened V by 5 bases and J by 10 bases, and 12 bases separated the two germline ends. The CDR3 covers 12 residues. CDR3 sequence: CASSTQGGPQHF. The CDR3 nucleotides read TGTGCCAGCAGTACCCAGGGAGGCCCCCAGCATTTT.

This rearrangement joins TRBV6-1 to TRBJ1-1; D is unresolved. CDR1 is MNHNS and CDR2 is SASEGT in the germline V gene. The CDR3 is 13 residues long. Trimming cost V 0 bases and J 6 bases, with 8 bases left between them. DNA for the CDR3: TGTGCCAGCAGTGAAGCGGAGGACCCTGAAGCTTTCTTT. Translated: CASSEAEDPEAFF.

The rearrangement joins TRBV9 to TRBJ2-3, with a possible D match to TRBD2 (6 bases). This CDR3 is 14 amino acids long. The germline CDR1 and CDR2 sequences are SGDLS and YYNGEE. The ends were cut back, 0 bases at V and 6 bases at J, with 11 bases in the middle. CDR3 region: CASSVAGSGDTQYF. The DNA of the CDR3 is TGTGCCAGCAGCGTAGCCGGGAGCGGCGATACGCAGTATTTT.

J is TRBJ2-1 and V is TRBV27; D assignment may be TRBD1 or TRBD2 (7 bases each). Germline CDR1 is MNHEY and CDR2 is SMNVEV (reference sequence). With 2 bases removed from V and 2 bases from J, the gap between germline ends came to 16 bases. The CDR3 runs 17 residues. The CDR3 region has the DNA TGTGCCAGCAGTTTACCCGGGGAGGGACAGCCCTACAATGAGCAGTTCTTC. It codes for CASSLPGEGQPYNEQFF.

The rearrangement joins TRBV7-9 to TRBJ1-6, with no clear D. The CDR3 covers 15 residues. CDR1 is SEHNR, CDR2 FQNEAQ, per germline (reference sequence). The germline V and J ends were trimmed by 5 bases and 13 bases, with 21 bases remaining between them. In nucleotides, the CDR3 is TGTGCCAGCAGCAGAAGTGCAGGAGGGAAGTTCCCCCTCCACTTT. Translating it yields CASSRSAGGKFPLHF.

The chain uses TRBV7-6 and TRBJ2-1, with D unclear. Germline V gene sequence: CDR1 SGHVS, CDR2 FNYEAQ. V was pared by 2 bases and J by 6 bases, with 8 bases between. The length of the CDR3 is 13 residues. CDR3 coding DNA: TGTGCCAGCAGCTTAATGTCAGGCAATGAGCAGTTCTTC. Amino acids: CASSLMSGNEQFF.

This chain links TRBV6-5 with TRBJ2-5; weak D call: TRBD1 (6 bases). Per germline, CDR1 MNHEY and CDR2 SVGAGI. The CDR3 runs 16 residues. V gave up 0 bases and J gave up 3 bases, with 14 bases separating them. The CDR3 loop reads CASSYSNWGREETQYF. Written as DNA, the CDR3 is TGTGCCAGCAGTTACTCGAATTGGGGGCGGGAAGAGACCCAGTACTTC.

V is TRBV10-1 and J is TRBJ2-7; no clear D. The CDR3 covers 14 residues. Looked up from germline, CDR1 is WNHNN and CDR2 is SYGVQD (reference sequence). V was trimmed by 6 bases and J by 4 bases, leaving 16 bases between them. The CDR3 here is CASSRPGLLYEQYF. CDR3 sequence (DNA): TGCGCCAGCAGCCGCCCCGGCCTCCTTTACGAGCAGTACTTC.

The V and J genes are TRBV19 and TRBJ1-1, with no clear D. The germline V gene has CDR1 LNHDA and CDR2 SQIVND (reference sequence). The V gene lost 0 bases and the J gene lost 10 bases, with 6 bases spanning the gap. The CDR3 runs to 11 residues. CDR3: CASSIEEVAFF. Here the CDR3 DNA reads TGTGCCAGTAGTATAGAGGAAGTAGCTTTCTTT.

This chain joins TRBV7-9 and TRBJ2-1; tentative D call: TRBD2 (5 bases). CDR1 and CDR2 from the germline V gene are SEHNR and FQNEAQ (reference sequence). This CDR3 spans 13 amino acids. V lost 5 bases to trimming and J lost 3 bases, with 8 bases between them. CDR3 amino acids: CASSHTSYNEQFF. In DNA form, the CDR3 reads TGTGCCAGCAGCCATACTAGCTACAATGAGCAGTTCTTC.

The rearrangement links TRBV30 to TRBJ2-3; TRBD1 is a possible D gene (6 bases). V lost 1 base to trimming and J lost 11 bases, with 13 bases between them. The CDR3 is 12 residues long. CDR1 GTSNPN and CDR2 SVGIG come from the germline V gene (reference sequence). DNA of the CDR3: TGTGCCTGGAGTGACAGGGATGTAGGGCAGTATTTT. Encoded protein: CAWSDRDVGQYF.

V is TRBV9 and J is TRBJ2-1, with 9 bases matching TRBD2. The V gene end was trimmed by 3 bases and the J gene end by 5 bases; junction bases not matched to a gene: 15. This CDR3 has 18 residues. Germline V CDR1 and CDR2: SGDLS, YYNGEE. The CDR3 nucleotides are TGTGCCAGCAGCGAAGACGGAGCGGGAGGCCACTGGGACAATGAGCAGTTCTTC. It codes for CASSEDGAGGHWDNEQFF.

The rearrangement joins TRBV27 to TRBJ2-7, with D hard to call. The V end lost 6 bases, the J end lost 3 bases, and 12 bases lay between the germline ends. The CDR3 covers 13 residues. Per the germline V gene, CDR1 is MNHEY and CDR2 is SMNVEV (reference sequence). The CDR3 sequence: CASRKEEYYEQYF. CDR3 bases: TGTGCCAGCAGAAAGGAAGAATACTACGAGCAGTACTTC.

The chain couples TRBV9 to TRBJ2-3, with D maybe TRBD2 (5 bases). CDR3 length: 14 residues. Between the trimmed V and J ends, which lost 3 bases and 3 bases, there was a span of 11 bases. Germline V gives CDR1 SGDLS, CDR2 YYNGEE. The CDR3 sequence is CASSGPRGTDTQYF. CDR3 in DNA: TGTGCCAGCAGCGGCCCTCGGGGTACAGATACGCAGTATTTT.

This clone showed up just once. J is TRBJ2-1 and V is TRBV29-1, with 12 bases aligning to TRBD2. The V segment lost 4 bases and the J segment 0 bases; nucleotides outside the gene matches: 13. This CDR3 has 19 amino acids. The germline V gene encodes CDR1 SQVTM and CDR2 ANQGSEA. The CDR3 reads CSVGILAGGPSISYNEQFF. The DNA of the CDR3 is TGCAGCGTTGGTATTCTAGCGGGAGGGCCGAGTATCTCCTACAATGAGCAGTTCTTC.

The V and J genes are TRBV28 and TRBJ1-4; 11 bases are a match to TRBD1. V dropped 3 bases and J dropped 3; count of bases not matched to a gene: 9. CDR1 MDHEN and CDR2 SYDVKM come from the germline V gene. The CDR3 covers 18 residues. The CDR3: CASSLTPGQGVSNEKLFF. The CDR3 nucleotides read TGTGCCAGCAGTTTGACCCCGGGACAGGGGGTATCTAATGAAAAACTGTTTTTT.

V usage is TRBV25-1 and J usage is TRBJ2-1; D ambiguous. Trimming pared 3 bases from V and 9 bases from J, leaving 12 bases between. CDR1 is MGHDK, CDR2 SYGVNS, per germline. The CDR3 is 13 residues long. The CDR3 region is CASSESVRIEQFF. CDR3 bases: TGTGCCAGCAGTGAGTCGGTTCGGATTGAGCAGTTCTTC.

The V gene is TRBV9, the J gene TRBJ2-5; D might be TRBD1 (5 bases). The DNA matches TRBJ2-7 better at its end, which makes the J call doubtful. Per the germline V gene, CDR1 is SGDLS and CDR2 is YYNGEE. CDR3 length: 14 amino acids. The CDR3 coding sequence is TGTGCCAGCAGCGTAGGCCAGGGTGGGCACGAGCAGTACTTC. This gives the protein CASSVGQGGHEQYF.